A single sample is the source of the 6 T cell receptor beta chains below, sequenced in a study of blood T cell repertoires in COVID-19 (dated by TCRdb to the early 2020s). The library was produced with the immunoSEQ multiplex PCR assay. Sourced from immuneACCESS, this table was stored by TCRdb with only in-frame sequences that have V and J called. A share of the clones is absent; for the studies checked, an unresolved V gene accounts for under half, and the remainder has no known explanation. Counted in this sample were 200,000 to 300,000 clones; approximately 90% of them appeared once. Of the sample, around 1.7% is held by the ten largest clones. Source material: PBMCs or T cells enriched from blood (not recorded which). These receptors all come from a man between 40 and 49 years old who had recovered from COVID-19.

V gene TRBV9 combines with J gene TRBJ1-3; tentative D call: TRBD1 (6 bases). The germline V gene has CDR1 SGDLS and CDR2 YYNGEE. The CDR3 is 15 amino acids. V was clipped by 2 bases and J by 2 bases, with 11 bases between them. The CDR3 DNA is TGTGCCAGCAGCGTGGACAGCCTGGCTGGAAACACCATATATTTT. Translation gives CASSVDSLAGNTIYF.

J is TRBJ2-7 and V is TRBV27; TRBD2 agrees at 12 bases. With V trimmed by 4 bases and J by 1 base, 8 bases remained unmatched. The germline CDR1 and CDR2 sequences are MNHEY and SMNVEV (reference sequence). This CDR3 has 17 amino acids. DNA for the CDR3: TGTGCCAGCAGTTATGGACTAGCGGGACTAAATTCCTACGAGCAGTACTTC. Translating it yields CASSYGLAGLNSYEQYF.

This rearrangement joins TRBV4-2 to TRBJ2-5; 11 positions match TRBD2. The CDR3 covers 18 residues. J was trimmed by 5 bases and V by 4 bases; bases with no gene match: 15. From germline, CDR1 is LGHNA and CDR2 YNFKEQ. DNA of the CDR3: TGTGCCAGCAGCCCCGCACAGACTAGCGGGGATCGAGGGGAGACCCAGTACTTC. It codes for CASSPAQTSGDRGETQYF.

The chain joins TRBV7-9 to TRBJ2-1, with TRBD1 matching 9 bases. The CDR3 totals 15 residues. The V and J ends lost 5 bases and 15 bases, in that order; junction bases with no gene match: 17. Germline V gives CDR1 SEHNR, CDR2 FQNEAQ (reference sequence). CDR3 amino acids: CASSTQGGTGSEGFF. In DNA form, the CDR3 reads TGTGCCAGCAGCACACAGGGTGGGACAGGGTCTGAGGGGTTCTTC.

This clone was seen ten or more times. This chain joins TRBV15 and TRBJ2-1; 13 bases match TRBD2. The CDR3 runs to 14 residues. V lost 9 bases to trimming and J lost 9 bases; unmatched junction nucleotides: 8. CDR1 LNHNV and CDR2 YYDKDF come from the germline V gene (reference sequence). The CDR3 protein is CATGLAGVLREQFF. The CDR3 region has the DNA TGTGCCACTGGACTAGCGGGAGTACTCCGTGAGCAGTTCTTC.

This clone has just one count. The chain uses TRBV5-5 and TRBJ1-5; D is uncertain. Germline-derived CDR1 and CDR2 are SGHKS and YYEKEE (reference sequence). The germline V and J ends were trimmed by 4 bases and 0 bases, with 8 bases remaining between them. The length of the CDR3 is 14 residues. The DNA of the CDR3 is TGTGCCAGCAGCGTCCAAAATAGCAATCAGCCCCAGCATTTT. It translates to CASSVQNSNQPQHF. The whole variable domain, remainder taken from reference TRBV5-5 and TRBJ1-5, is DAGVTQSPTHLIKTRGQQVTLRCSPISGHKSVSWYQQVLGQGPQFIFQYYEKEERGRGNFPDRFSARQFPNYSSELNVNALLLGDSALYLCASSVQNSNQPQHFGDGTRLSIL.